A single sample gave rise to the 13 T cell receptor beta chains below, sequenced in a study of T cell clonality in common variable immunodeficiency. The assay was immunoSEQ multiplex PCR, and TCRdb's table has in-frame clones only and misses some. The sample includes 25,000 to 30,000 clones, none of them occurring once. These receptors' antigens are unknown. Broader study findings: In common variable immunodeficiency, TCR beta chains reportedly carried fewer deletions and N-nucleotide insertions.

Sample: peripheral blood mononuclear cells. Receptors were obtained from a human donor with common variable immunodeficiency.

Remarks on this clone: Coverage ceases 3 residues before the CDR3 finishes, and the germline J gene fills in the end. V is TRBV13 and J is TRBJ2-7; 7 nucleotides line up with TRBD2. J was trimmed by 2 bases and V by 5 bases; bases with no gene match: 9. Germline CDR1 reads PRHDT; CDR2 reads FYEKMQ (reference sequence). The CDR3 totals 15 residues. The sequenced part of the CDR3 DNA is TGTGCCAGCAGCCCCGTTCGCGGGAGTCCCTACGAG. It encodes CASSPVRGSPYE. Given in full, the CDR3 is CASSPVRGSPYEQYF.

This clone was recorded at least ten times. The read comes to an end 3 residues before the CDR3 does, leaving the germline J gene to fill in the end. The rearrangement joins TRBV6-1 to TRBJ2-6; D is undetermined. There are 15 residues in the CDR3. CDR1 is MNHNS and CDR2 is SASEGT in the germline V gene. The V and J ends lost 2 bases and 0 bases respectively, with 5 bases between them. The chain's CDR3 is CASSENSSGANVLTF. The covered CDR3 bases are TGTGCCAGCAGTGAAAACAGCTCTGGGGCCAACGTC.

Points on this clone: The CDR3 end falls 3 residues outside the read, so it is completed with the germline J gene. V is TRBV19 and J is TRBJ1-2, with a tentative D call TRBD1 (5 bases). Germline V gene data show CDR1 as LNHDA and CDR2 as SQIVND (reference sequence). CDR3 length: 12 residues. The sequenced part of the CDR3 DNA is TGTGCCAGTAGCAACGCAGGGAATAGC. Residues: CASSNAGNS. The entire CDR3 protein is CASSNAGNSYTF.

The table lists this clone with a few counts. The CDR3 protein is CASSPQTGGTEQFF. The covered CDR3 bases are TGTGCCAGCAGTCCCCAGACAGGGGGCACTGAG. This chain uses TRBV2 with TRBJ2-1; TRBD1 agrees at 10 bases. The read finishes 3 residues shy of the CDR3 end, and the germline J gene is used to complete it. The V segment lost 5 bases and the J segment 9 bases; nucleotides outside the gene matches: 7. The germline CDR1 and CDR2 sequences are SNHLY and FYNNEI. The CDR3 length is 14 residues.

A note on this clone: The read halts 3 residues ahead of the CDR3 end, with the missing end drawn from the germline J gene. The genes are TRBV11-2 and TRBJ2-7; D perhaps matches TRBD1 (5 bases). The CDR3 length is 14 residues. The germline V gene encodes CDR1 SGHAT and CDR2 FQNNGV. V was shortened by 5 bases and J by 5 bases, with 16 bases between the two germline ends. The sequenced CDR3 bases are TGTGCCAGCAGCACTTACGGGCAGGGCGACGAG. It specifies CASSTYGQGDE. The CDR3, in full, reads CASSTYGQGDEQYF. Full variable domain (outside the CDR3, taken from reference TRBV11-2 and TRBJ2-7): EAGVAQSPRYKIIEKRQSVAFWCNPISGHATLYWYQQILGQGPKLLIQFQNNGVVDDSQLPKDRFSAERLKGVDSTLKIQPAKLEDSAVYLCASSTYGQGDEQYFGPGTRLTVT.

This clone was seen at least ten times. From the germline J gene comes the end of the CDR3, since the read stops 3 residues before it. The J gene is TRBJ1-2, the V gene TRBV7-9; 8 bases align to TRBD1. The CDR3 is made up of 14 amino acids. Trimming cost V 6 bases and J 5 bases; bases outside gene matches: 8. CDR1 SEHNR and CDR2 FQNEAQ come from the germline V gene (reference sequence). The part of the CDR3 DNA that was read is TGTGCCAGCAGGGTCGCAGGGGGCTCTTATGGC. Encoded protein: CASRVAGGSYG. The CDR3 in its entirety is CASRVAGGSYGYTF.

A note on this clone: The read finishes 3 residues shy of the CDR3 end, and the germline J gene is used to complete it. V usage is TRBV5-1 and J usage is TRBJ2-6, with D perhaps matching TRBD2 (5 bases). The V end lost 2 bases, the J end lost 2 bases, and 11 bases lay between the germline ends. The CDR3 covers 16 residues. From germline, CDR1 is SGHRS and CDR2 YFSETQ. The CDR3 DNA, read in part, is TGCGCCAGCAGCTTAGAGGGCGTGACTGGGGCCAACGTC. Protein product: CASSLEGVTGANV. In full, the CDR3 reads CASSLEGVTGANVLTF.

Notes on this clone: The observed sequence ends 3 residues before the CDR3 terminus, with the missing tail filled in from the germline J gene. V is TRBV2 and J is TRBJ1-2; D not certain. Per the germline V gene, CDR1 is SNHLY and CDR2 is FYNNEI. There are 12 residues in the CDR3. The V gene lost 6 bases and the J gene lost 3 bases, with 8 bases spanning the gap. The CDR3 is CASSSRDYGYTF. The CDR3 DNA, read in part, is TGTGCCAGCAGCTCGAGGGACTATGGC.

Incomplete CDR3 DNA: TGTGCCAGCAGCCCGTCGTCGGGGTACGAG. Protein: CASSPSSGYE. The full CDR3 protein is CASSPSSGYEQYF. The V call is TRBV7-7, the J call TRBJ2-7, with a possible D match to TRBD2 (5 bases). The DNA ends 3 residues before the CDR3 does, and the rest of the CDR3 is filled in from the germline J gene. The germline V gene has CDR1 SSHAT and CDR2 FNYEAQ (reference sequence). V lost 5 bases, J lost 4 bases, and 12 bases lay in between. This CDR3 region has 13 residues.

This clone was counted only a few times. The read gets to within 3 residues of the CDR3 end, and the germline J gene fills in the rest. This chain links TRBV2 with TRBJ2-7, with D perhaps TRBD2 (5 bases). The V and J ends lost 0 bases and 6 bases respectively, with 15 bases between them. The germline CDR1 and CDR2 sequences are SNHLY and FYNNEI. The length of the CDR3 is 15 residues. The CDR3 loop is CASSEAGPGEGEQYF. The sequenced CDR3 bases are TGTGCCAGCAGTGAAGCTGGCCCCGGAGAGGGCGAG. The whole variable domain, remainder taken from reference TRBV2 and TRBJ2-7, is EPEVTQTPSHQVTQMGQEVILRCVPISNHLYFYWYRQILGQKVEFLVSFYNNEISEKSEIFDDQFSVERPDGSNFTLKIRSTKLEDSAMYFCASSEAGPGEGEQYFGPGTRLTVT.

This clone appeared many times. The read comes to an end 3 residues before the CDR3 does, leaving the germline J gene to fill in the end. The gene calls are TRBV10-1 and TRBJ1-1, with 9 bases lining up with TRBD1. The CDR3 length is 15 residues. Trimming removed 5 bases from V and 4 bases from J; junction bases left unmatched: 8. CDR1 and CDR2 (germline): WNHNN, SYGVQD (reference sequence). CDR3: CASSTGTGLGTEAFF. The sequenced CDR3 bases are TGCGCCAGCAGTACCGGGACAGGGCTGGGCACTGAA.

In its sample, this clone was seen a few times. Read coverage stops 3 residues before the CDR3 terminus; the germline J gene supplies the remainder. The chain recombines TRBV7-6 with TRBJ2-7, with 8 positions matching TRBD1. Trimming took 0 bases from V and 6 from J; bases not matched to a gene: 4. In germline, CDR1 is SGHVS, CDR2 FNYEAQ. The CDR3 extends over 14 amino acids. Partial CDR3 DNA: TGTGCCAGCAGCTTAGCGGGACAGGTCGGCGAG. It is translated as CASSLAGQVGE. The entire CDR3 protein reads CASSLAGQVGEQYF. The complete variable domain, with remaining parts taken from reference TRBV7-6 and TRBJ2-7, reads GAGVSQSPRYKVTKRGQDVALRCDPISGHVSLYWYRQALGQGPEFLTYFNYEAQQDKSGLPNDRFSAERPEGSISTLTIQRTEQRDSAMYRCASSLAGQVGEQYFGPGTRLTVT.

Here the CDR3 reads CASSFAGVFVYEQYF. Partial CDR3 DNA: TGTGCCAGCAGCTTTGCGGGAGTATTTGTCTACGAG. The rearrangement uses TRBV7-9 and TRBJ2-7, with 7 bases aligning to TRBD2. The read finishes 3 residues shy of the CDR3 end, and the germline J gene is used to complete it. Unmatched junction bases numbered 8, after V lost 3 bases and J lost 3 bases. The CDR3 spans 15 residues. Germline assignment: CDR1 SEHNR and CDR2 FQNEAQ (reference sequence).